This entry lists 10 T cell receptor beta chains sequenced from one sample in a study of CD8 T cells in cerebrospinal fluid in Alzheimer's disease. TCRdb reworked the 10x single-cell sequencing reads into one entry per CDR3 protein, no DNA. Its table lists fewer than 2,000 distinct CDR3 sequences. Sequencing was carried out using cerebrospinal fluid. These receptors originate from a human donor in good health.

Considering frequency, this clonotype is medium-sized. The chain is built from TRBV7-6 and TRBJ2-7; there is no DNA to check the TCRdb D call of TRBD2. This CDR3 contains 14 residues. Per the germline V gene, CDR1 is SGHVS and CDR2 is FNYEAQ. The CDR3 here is CASSLHSLASEQYF.

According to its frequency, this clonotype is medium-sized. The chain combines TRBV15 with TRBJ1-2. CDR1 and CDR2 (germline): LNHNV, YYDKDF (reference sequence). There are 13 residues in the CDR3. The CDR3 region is CATSPDGRYGYTF.

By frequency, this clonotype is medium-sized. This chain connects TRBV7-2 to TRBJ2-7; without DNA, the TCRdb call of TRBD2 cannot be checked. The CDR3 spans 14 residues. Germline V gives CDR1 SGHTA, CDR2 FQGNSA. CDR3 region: CASSPSSGRDEQYF.

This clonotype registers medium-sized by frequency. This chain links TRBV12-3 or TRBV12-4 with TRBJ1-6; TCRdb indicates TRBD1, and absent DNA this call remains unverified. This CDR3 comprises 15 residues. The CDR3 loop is CASSLALRGGSPLHF.

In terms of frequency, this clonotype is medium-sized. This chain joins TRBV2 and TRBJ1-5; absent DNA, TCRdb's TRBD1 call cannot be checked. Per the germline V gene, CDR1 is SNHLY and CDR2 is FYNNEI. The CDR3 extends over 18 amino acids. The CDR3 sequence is CASGQGGLLSRGNQPQHF.

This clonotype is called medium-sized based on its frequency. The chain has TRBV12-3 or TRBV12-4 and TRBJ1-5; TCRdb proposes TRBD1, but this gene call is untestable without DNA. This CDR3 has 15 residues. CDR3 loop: CASTWTGDANQPQHF.

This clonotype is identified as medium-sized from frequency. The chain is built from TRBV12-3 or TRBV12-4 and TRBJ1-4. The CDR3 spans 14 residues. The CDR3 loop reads CASTAGALKGKLFF.

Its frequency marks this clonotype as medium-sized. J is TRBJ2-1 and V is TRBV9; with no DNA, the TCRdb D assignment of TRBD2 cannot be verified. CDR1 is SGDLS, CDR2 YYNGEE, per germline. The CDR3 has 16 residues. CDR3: CASSAPWTSGSNEQFF.

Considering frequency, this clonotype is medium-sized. This CDR3 is CSGDAGLRGGTQYF. The rearrangement links TRBV20-1 to TRBJ2-3; TCRdb's D call, TRBD2, is unchecked because there is no DNA. Germline V lookup: CDR1 DFQATT, CDR2 SNEGSKA (reference sequence). This CDR3 region has 14 residues.

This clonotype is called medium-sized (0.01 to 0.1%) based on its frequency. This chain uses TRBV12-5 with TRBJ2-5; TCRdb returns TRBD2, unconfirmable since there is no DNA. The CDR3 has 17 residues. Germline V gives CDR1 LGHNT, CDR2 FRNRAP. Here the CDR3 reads CASGLVLLAGGPETQYF.